The 26 T cell receptor beta chains below all came from one sample that was sequenced in a study of blood T cell repertoires in COVID-19. Measured with immunoSEQ multiplex PCR; TCRdb has only the in-frame clones, and not every one. The sample has about 81,000 clones; around 82% are singletons. The sample comprised peripheral blood. These receptors came from a human donor in a cohort sampled during active COVID-19.

The chain carries TRBV6-5 and TRBJ2-3, with 8 bases matching TRBD1. The V segment lost 4 bases and the J segment 1 base; nucleotides outside the gene matches: 4. Germline CDR1 MNHEY, CDR2 SVGAGI. This CDR3 contains 15 residues. CDR3 in DNA: TGTGCCAGCAGTTTCGCGGACAGGGGCACAGATACGCAGTATTTT. Translated: CASSFADRGTDTQYF.

CDR3 in amino acids: CASSLSGGSPLHF. The CDR3 region has the DNA TGTGCCAGCAGTTTGAGTGGCGGGTCACCCCTCCACTTT. The chain carries TRBV12-3 or TRBV12-4 and TRBJ1-6; D not resolved. Trimming took off 3 bases at V and 10 bases at J, with 10 bases between the two ends. This CDR3 has 13 residues.

The chain joins TRBV7-9 to TRBJ2-1; the match to TRBD1 covers 8 bases. The V gene's germline CDR1 is SEHNR and CDR2 FQNEAQ (reference sequence). V was clipped by 2 bases and J by 3 bases; unmatched bases: 9. The CDR3 has 17 amino acids. The CDR3: CASSLSDRTGLYNEQFF. The CDR3 bases are TGTGCCAGCAGCTTATCAGACCGGACAGGGCTCTACAATGAGCAGTTCTTC. Drawing the rest from reference TRBV7-9 and TRBJ2-1, the complete variable domain is DTGVSQNPRHKITKRGQNVTFRCDPISEHNRLYWYRQTLGQGPEFLTYFQNEAQLEKSRLLSDRFSAERPKGSFSTLEIQRTEQGDSAMYLCASSLSDRTGLYNEQFFGPGTRLTVL.

The sample holds one count of this clone. The chain has TRBV5-1 and TRBJ2-7; D gene ambiguous. Per the germline V gene, CDR1 is SGHRS and CDR2 is YFSETQ. V dropped 0 bases and J dropped 0 bases, with 10 bases sitting between them. The CDR3 consists of 15 residues. The CDR3 here is CASSLEPRSSYEQYF. The CDR3 DNA reads TGCGCCAGCAGCTTGGAACCGAGGAGCTCCTACGAGCAGTACTTC.

The chain has TRBV18 and TRBJ1-1; perhaps TRBD1 as D (5 bases). The CDR3 consists of 14 residues. Trimming removed 6 bases from V and 1 base from J, with 12 bases in between. Germline-derived CDR1 and CDR2 are KGHSH and LQKENI. DNA for the CDR3: TGTGCCAGCTCCCCCATGACAGAGAACACTGAAGCTTTCTTT. Its translation is CASSPMTENTEAFF.

The V gene is TRBV5-1, the J gene TRBJ2-1, with 7 bases aligning to TRBD1. The CDR3 has 15 residues. The germline gives CDR1 SGHRS, CDR2 YFSETQ. Unmatched junction bases numbered 7, after V lost 0 bases and J lost 7 bases. The CDR3 bases are TGCGCCAGCAGCTTGGGCACGGACAGGTTTAATGAGCAGTTCTTC. As protein: CASSLGTDRFNEQFF.

The V and J genes are TRBV2 and TRBJ1-2, with a tentative D call TRBD1 (6 bases). Germline loops: CDR1 SNHLY, CDR2 FYNNEI. The CDR3 has 15 residues. V shed 11 bases and J shed 3 bases, with 22 bases lying between them. CDR3: CAVVGKYRVDYGYTF. The CDR3 bases are TGTGCCGTTGTTGGTAAATACAGGGTGGACTATGGCTACACCTTC.

This chain links TRBV29-1 with TRBJ1-1; D ambiguous. Germline V gene data show CDR1 as SQVTM and CDR2 as ANQGSEA. The V end was cut by 2 bases, the J end by 1 base, with 8 bases between. The CDR3 length is 13 residues. The CDR3 loop reads CSVENGANTEAFF. In DNA, the CDR3 is TGCAGCGTTGAAAATGGAGCGAACACTGAAGCTTTCTTT. Filled out from reference TRBV29-1 and TRBJ1-1, the complete variable domain reads SAVISQKPSRDICQRGTSLTIQCQVDSQVTMMFWYRQQPGQSLTLIATANQGSEATYESGFVIDKFPISRPNLTFSTLTVSNMSPEDSSIYLCSVENGANTEAFFGQGTRLTVV.

This clone was picked up a small number of times. V and J are TRBV7-9 and TRBJ2-7, with 9 bases matching TRBD2. The CDR3 spans 14 residues. V gave up 3 bases and J gave up 6 bases; unmatched junction bases: 6. Germline CDR1 is SEHNR and CDR2 is FQNEAQ (reference sequence). The CDR3 region is CASSLAGGPVEQYF. For the CDR3, the DNA is TGTGCCAGCAGCTTGGCGGGGGGGCCCGTCGAGCAGTACTTC.

The sample holds a few counts of this clone. The V gene is TRBV4-1, the J gene TRBJ2-7, with TRBD1 identical over 8 bases. Germline lookup yields CDR1 MGHRA and CDR2 YSYEKL. J was trimmed by 9 bases and V by 0 bases; bases with no gene match: 13. CDR3 length equals 16 residues. CDR3 residues: CASSQDHGQGGLGQYF. CDR3 DNA sequence: TGCGCCAGCAGCCAAGATCATGGACAGGGTGGCTTGGGGCAGTACTTC.

The chain links TRBV18 to TRBJ1-1, with D possibly matching TRBD1 (5 bases). CDR1 and CDR2 (germline): KGHSH, LQKENI. The length of the CDR3 is 15 residues. The ends were cut back, 0 bases at V and 2 bases at J, with 10 bases in the middle. CDR3 DNA: TGTGCCAGCTCACCACCGGTGACAGTTAACACTGAAGCTTTCTTT. Its translation: CASSPPVTVNTEAFF.

This clone was counted between two and nine times. The chain employs TRBV7-2 and TRBJ1-5; unclear D gene. This CDR3 spans 13 amino acids. Trimming left V 6 bases short and J 3 bases short, with 9 bases between. From germline, CDR1 is SGHTA and CDR2 FQGNSA. CDR3 in DNA: TGTGCCAGCAGTCGGGTCACCAATCAGCCCCAGCATTTT. It codes for CASSRVTNQPQHF.

The CDR3 reads CASSFKQPQHF. Here the CDR3 DNA reads TGCGCCAGCAGCTTCAAACAGCCCCAGCATTTT. V gene TRBV5-1 combines with J gene TRBJ1-5, with D hard to call. V dropped 2 bases and J dropped 7 bases, with 4 bases sitting between them. This CDR3 is built from 11 residues. Germline V gene data show CDR1 as SGHRS and CDR2 as YFSETQ.

The chain carries TRBV7-9 and TRBJ2-7; TRBD2 matches at 15 bases. The CDR3 has 16 residues. With 5 bases clipped from V and 9 bases from J, the junction kept 11 bases outside the gene matches. Germline CDR1 reads SEHNR; CDR2 reads FQNEAQ (reference sequence). As DNA, the CDR3 is TGTGCCAGCAGCCCTGCGGGACTAGCGGGGGGAACCGGGCAGTACTTC. Protein product: CASSPAGLAGGTGQYF. The full variable domain, in which reference TRBV7-9 and TRBJ2-7 provide the parts outside the CDR3, is DTGVSQNPRHKITKRGQNVTFRCDPISEHNRLYWYRQTLGQGPEFLTYFQNEAQLEKSRLLSDRFSAERPKGSFSTLEIQRTEQGDSAMYLCASSPAGLAGGTGQYFGPGTRLTVT.

J is TRBJ1-1 and V is TRBV5-6; no definite D call. V was clipped by 0 bases and J by 1 base, with 10 bases between them. CDR1 SGHDT and CDR2 YYEEEE come from the germline V gene. The length of the CDR3 is 15 residues. The CDR3 coding sequence is TGTGCCAGCAGCTTGGGGCACGCGGGGAACACTGAAGCTTTCTTT. It encodes CASSLGHAGNTEAFF. The full variable domain, its missing parts supplied by reference TRBV5-6 and TRBJ1-1, is DAGVTQSPTHLIKTRGQQVTLRCSPKSGHDTVSWYQQALGQGPQFIFQYYEEEERQRGNFPDRFSGHQFPNYSSELNVNALLLGDSALYLCASSLGHAGNTEAFFGQGTRLTVV.

This chain joins TRBV7-6 and TRBJ2-7, with D perhaps TRBD2 (5 bases). There are 14 residues in the CDR3. The V gene's germline CDR1 is SGHVS and CDR2 FNYEAQ. The V and J ends lost 4 bases and 0 bases respectively, with 10 bases between them. CDR3: CASSSQTNSYEQYF. The CDR3 nucleotides are TGTGCCAGCAGCTCTCAGACTAACTCCTACGAGCAGTACTTC.

The V gene is TRBV7-2, the J gene TRBJ2-7; 7 bases map to TRBD2. V was clipped by 4 bases and J by 5 bases; unmatched bases: 8. Germline V lookup: CDR1 SGHTA, CDR2 FQGNSA. This CDR3 has 14 residues. For the CDR3, the DNA is TGTGCCAGCAGCTCAGGCCCCGGGGGGAACGAGCAGTACTTC. Amino acid sequence: CASSSGPGGNEQYF.

This clone came up once. This chain links TRBV3-1 (or the pseudogene TRBV3-2) with TRBJ1-2; tentative D call: TRBD1 (5 bases). V lost 0 bases, J lost 7 bases, and 21 bases lay in between. Germline CDR1 LGHDT, CDR2 YNNKEL (reference sequence). The length of the CDR3 is 17 residues. The CDR3 coding sequence is TGTGCCAGCAGCCAAGAAAGGTCAGGGCTCTTATTTTTTGGCTACACCTTC. The encoded protein is CASSQERSGLLFFGYTF.

This sequence joins TRBV7-2 and TRBJ2-1; weak D call: TRBD2 (5 bases). Looked up from germline, CDR1 is SGHTA and CDR2 is FQGNSA. The CDR3 has 15 residues. V lost 2 bases and J lost 0, with 8 bases in between. The CDR3 DNA reads TGTGCCAGCAGCTTATTTGGGAGCTCCTACAATGAGCAGTTCTTC. Amino acids: CASSLFGSSYNEQFF.

The chain carries TRBV30 and TRBJ1-1; D remains ambiguous. Germline V CDR1 and CDR2: GTSNPN, SVGIG (reference sequence). Trimming left V 2 bases short and J 7 bases short, with 8 bases between. The CDR3 extends over 11 amino acids. The CDR3: CAWSMTGEAFF. CDR3 in DNA: TGTGCCTGGAGTATGACGGGTGAAGCTTTCTTT.

This rearrangement joins TRBV7-9 to TRBJ1-1; D is unclear. CDR1 and CDR2 from the germline V gene are SEHNR and FQNEAQ (reference sequence). CDR3 size: 14 residues. Deletions cut 4 bases from V and 1 base from J, with 10 bases between. The CDR3 is CASSSETRNTEAFF. Written as DNA, the CDR3 is TGTGCCAGCAGCTCAGAGACAAGGAACACTGAAGCTTTCTTT.

This clone has more than one count but fewer than ten. The rearrangement joins TRBV21-1 to TRBJ1-6; TRBD1, the D gene given by the table, was not confirmed from the DNA. TRBV21-1 is assigned pseudogene status. CDR3 length: 16 residues. The CDR3 nucleotides are TGTGCCAGCAGCAAAGAGAGACAGGGCATGAATTCACCCCTCCACTTT. Translated, it gives CASSKERQGMNSPLHF.

The chain recombines TRBV11-2 with TRBJ2-1, with 9 bases aligning to TRBD1. The CDR3 loop spans 15 amino acids. Germline-derived CDR1 and CDR2 are SGHAT and FQNNGV. With V trimmed by 3 bases and J by 5 bases, 5 bases remained unmatched. The CDR3 DNA is TGTGCCAGCAGCTTTACAGGGGGCGCGGACAATGAGCAGTTCTTC. This codes for CASSFTGGADNEQFF.

This clone was picked up a small number of times. The chain has TRBV29-1 and TRBJ2-7; D perhaps matches TRBD1 (6 bases). The CDR3 runs to 12 residues. The germline CDR1 and CDR2 sequences are SQVTM and ANQGSEA. Deletions cut 6 bases from V and 2 bases from J, with 11 bases between. The DNA of the CDR3 is TGCAGCGTAGGGGGAGAACCCTACGAGCAGTACTTC. Its translation is CSVGGEPYEQYF.

This chain connects TRBV3-1 (or the pseudogene TRBV3-2) to TRBJ2-7; D unclear. Germline CDR1 reads LGHDT; CDR2 reads YNNKEL (reference sequence). The germline V and J ends were trimmed by 0 bases and 3 bases, with 9 bases remaining between them. The CDR3 runs to 14 residues. The CDR3 region is CASSQDLHSYEQYF. DNA of the CDR3: TGTGCCAGCAGCCAAGACCTCCACAGCTACGAGCAGTACTTC.

This clone was recorded once. The CDR3 nucleotides are TGTGCCAGCTTTGACAGGGCCGCTAGTCAGCCCCAGCATTTT. Translating it yields CASFDRAASQPQHF. The genes are TRBV6-5 and TRBJ1-5; 7 nucleotides line up with TRBD1. The CDR3 runs to 14 residues. V gave up 8 bases and J gave up 6 bases; unmatched junction bases: 10. Germline V CDR1 and CDR2: MNHEY, SVGAGI.